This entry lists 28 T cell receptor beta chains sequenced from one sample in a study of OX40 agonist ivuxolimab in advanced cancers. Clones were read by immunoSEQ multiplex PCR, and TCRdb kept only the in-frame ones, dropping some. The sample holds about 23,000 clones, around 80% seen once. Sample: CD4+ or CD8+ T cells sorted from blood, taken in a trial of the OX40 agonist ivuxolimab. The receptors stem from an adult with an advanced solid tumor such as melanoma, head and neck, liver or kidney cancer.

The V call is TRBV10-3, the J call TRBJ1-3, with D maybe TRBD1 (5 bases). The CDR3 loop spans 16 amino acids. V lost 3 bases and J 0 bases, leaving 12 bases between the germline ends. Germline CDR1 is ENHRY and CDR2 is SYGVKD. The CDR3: CAISEGSGTSGNTIYF. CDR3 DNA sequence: TGTGCCATCAGTGAAGGGTCAGGGACCTCTGGAAACACCATATATTTT.

The CDR3 coding sequence is TGTGCCAGCAGCTTGGACAGGGTCGACGAGCAGTACTTC. Translated: CASSLDRVDEQYF. The chain combines TRBV5-6 with TRBJ2-7, with D perhaps matching TRBD1 (6 bases). The CDR3 is made up of 13 amino acids. Trimming stripped 0 bases from V and 5 bases from J, with 9 bases between. Germline CDR1 and CDR2: SGHDT and YYEEEE.

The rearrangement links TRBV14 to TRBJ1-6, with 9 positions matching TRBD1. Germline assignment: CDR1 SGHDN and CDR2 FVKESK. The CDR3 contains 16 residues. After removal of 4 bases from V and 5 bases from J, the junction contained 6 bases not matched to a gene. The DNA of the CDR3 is TGTGCCAGCAGCCGCTACCGGGACAGGGATAATTCACCCCTCCACTTT. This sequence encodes CASSRYRDRDNSPLHF.

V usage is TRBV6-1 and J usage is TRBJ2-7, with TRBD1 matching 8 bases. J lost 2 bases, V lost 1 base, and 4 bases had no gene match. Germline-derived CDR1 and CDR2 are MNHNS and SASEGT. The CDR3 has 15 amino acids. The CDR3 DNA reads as TGTGCCAGCAGTGAAGAAGGGACAGGCCCCTACGAGCAGTACTTC. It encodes CASSEEGTGPYEQYF.

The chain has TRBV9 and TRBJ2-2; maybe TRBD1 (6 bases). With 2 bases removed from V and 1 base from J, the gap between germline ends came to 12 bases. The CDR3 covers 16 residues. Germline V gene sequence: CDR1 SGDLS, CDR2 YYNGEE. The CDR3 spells CASSVGAHGNTGELFF. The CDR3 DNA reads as TGTGCCAGCAGCGTGGGGGCCCACGGGAACACCGGGGAGCTGTTTTTT. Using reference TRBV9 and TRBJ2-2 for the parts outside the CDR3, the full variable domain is DSGVTQTPKHLITATGQRVTLRCSPRSGDLSVYWYQQSLDQGLQFLIQYYNGEERAKGNILERFSAQQFPDLHSELNLSSLELGDSALYFCASSVGAHGNTGELFFGEGSRLTVL.

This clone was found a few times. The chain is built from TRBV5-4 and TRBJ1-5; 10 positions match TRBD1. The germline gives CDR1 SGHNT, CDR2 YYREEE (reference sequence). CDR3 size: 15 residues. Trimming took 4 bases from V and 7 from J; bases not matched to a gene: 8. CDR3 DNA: TGTGCCAGCAGCCAAGACAGGGGGCGCACCCAGCCCCAGCATTTT. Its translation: CASSQDRGRTQPQHF.

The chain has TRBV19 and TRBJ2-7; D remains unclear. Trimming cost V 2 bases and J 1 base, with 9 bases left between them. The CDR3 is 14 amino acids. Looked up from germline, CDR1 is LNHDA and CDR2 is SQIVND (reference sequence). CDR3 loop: CASSILLGSYEQYF. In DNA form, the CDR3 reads TGTGCCAGTAGTATACTGCTCGGGTCCTACGAGCAGTACTTC.

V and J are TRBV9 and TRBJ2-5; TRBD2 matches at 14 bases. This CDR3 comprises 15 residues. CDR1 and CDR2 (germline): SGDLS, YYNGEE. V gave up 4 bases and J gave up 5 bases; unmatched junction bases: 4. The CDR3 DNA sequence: TGTGCCAGCAGCTTGACTAGCGGGGGGGAGGAGACCCAGTACTTC. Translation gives CASSLTSGGEETQYF.

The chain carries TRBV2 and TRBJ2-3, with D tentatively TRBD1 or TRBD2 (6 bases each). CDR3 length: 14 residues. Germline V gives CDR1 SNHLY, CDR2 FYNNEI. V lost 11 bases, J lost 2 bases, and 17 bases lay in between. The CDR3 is CASGGDTNTDTQYF. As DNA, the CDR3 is TGTGCCTCAGGCGGGGACACTAACACAGATACGCAGTATTTT.

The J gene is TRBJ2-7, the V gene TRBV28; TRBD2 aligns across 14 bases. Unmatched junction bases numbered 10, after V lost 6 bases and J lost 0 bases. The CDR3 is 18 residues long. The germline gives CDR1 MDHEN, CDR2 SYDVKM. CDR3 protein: CASSPGLAGALSSYEQYF. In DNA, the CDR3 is TGTGCCAGCAGCCCGGGACTAGCGGGAGCCCTAAGCTCCTACGAGCAGTACTTC.

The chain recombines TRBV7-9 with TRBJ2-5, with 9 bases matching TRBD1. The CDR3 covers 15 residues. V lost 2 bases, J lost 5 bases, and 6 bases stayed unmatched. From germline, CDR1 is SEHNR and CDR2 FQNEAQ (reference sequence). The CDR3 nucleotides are TGTGCCAGCAGCTTAAAACAGGGGGCGCGGGAGACCCAGTACTTC. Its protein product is CASSLKQGARETQYF.

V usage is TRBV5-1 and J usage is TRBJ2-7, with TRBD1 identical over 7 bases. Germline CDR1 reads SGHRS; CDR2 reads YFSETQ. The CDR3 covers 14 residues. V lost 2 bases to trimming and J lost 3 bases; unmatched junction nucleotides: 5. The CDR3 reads CASSFGRDSYEQYF. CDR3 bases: TGCGCCAGCAGCTTTGGCCGGGACAGCTACGAGCAGTACTTC.

CDR3: CASSPGTGLAYEQYF. The CDR3 bases are TGCGCCAGCAGCCCAGGGACAGGGCTTGCGTACGAGCAGTACTTC. The chain links TRBV4-1 to TRBJ2-7; 9 nucleotides agree with TRBD1. This CDR3 is 15 amino acids long. With 4 bases clipped from V and 4 bases from J, the junction kept 8 bases outside the gene matches. Germline lookup yields CDR1 MGHRA and CDR2 YSYEKL.

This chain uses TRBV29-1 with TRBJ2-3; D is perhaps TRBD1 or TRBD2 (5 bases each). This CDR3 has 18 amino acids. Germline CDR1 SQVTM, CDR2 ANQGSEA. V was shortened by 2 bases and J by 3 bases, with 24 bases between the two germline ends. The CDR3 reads CSVEWPGDTTDPTDTQYF. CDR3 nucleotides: TGCAGCGTTGAATGGCCCGGGGATACGACAGACCCTACAGATACGCAGTATTTT.

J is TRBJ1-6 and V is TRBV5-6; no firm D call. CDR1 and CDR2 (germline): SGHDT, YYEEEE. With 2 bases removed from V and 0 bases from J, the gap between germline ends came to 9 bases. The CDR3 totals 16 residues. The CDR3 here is CASSFLAGSYNSPLHF. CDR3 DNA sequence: TGTGCCAGCAGCTTCTTAGCTGGCTCCTATAATTCACCCCTCCACTTT.

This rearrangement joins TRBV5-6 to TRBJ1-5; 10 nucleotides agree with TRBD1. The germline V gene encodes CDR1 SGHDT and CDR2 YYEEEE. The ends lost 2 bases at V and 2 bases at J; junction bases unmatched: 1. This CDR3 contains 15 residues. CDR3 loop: CASSFGTGGNQPQHF. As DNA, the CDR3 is TGTGCCAGCAGCTTCGGGACAGGGGGCAATCAGCCCCAGCATTTT. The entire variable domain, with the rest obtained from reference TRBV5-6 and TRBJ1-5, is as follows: DAGVTQSPTHLIKTRGQQVTLRCSPKSGHDTVSWYQQALGQGPQFIFQYYEEEERQRGNFPDRFSGHQFPNYSSELNVNALLLGDSALYLCASSFGTGGNQPQHFGDGTRLSIL.

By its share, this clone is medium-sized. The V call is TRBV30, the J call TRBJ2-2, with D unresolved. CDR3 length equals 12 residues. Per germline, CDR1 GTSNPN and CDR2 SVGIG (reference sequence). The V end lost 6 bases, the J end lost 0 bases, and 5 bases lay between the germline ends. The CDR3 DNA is TGTGCCTGCCAAGCGAACACCGGGGAGCTGTTTTTT. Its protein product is CACQANTGELFF.

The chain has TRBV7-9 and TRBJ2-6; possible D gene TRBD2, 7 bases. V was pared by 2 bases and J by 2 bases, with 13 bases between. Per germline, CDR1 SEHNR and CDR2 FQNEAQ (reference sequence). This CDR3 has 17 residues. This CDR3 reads CASSLPAGAAGANVLTF. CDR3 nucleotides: TGTGCCAGCAGCTTACCGGCGGGGGCGGCTGGGGCCAACGTCCTGACTTTC.

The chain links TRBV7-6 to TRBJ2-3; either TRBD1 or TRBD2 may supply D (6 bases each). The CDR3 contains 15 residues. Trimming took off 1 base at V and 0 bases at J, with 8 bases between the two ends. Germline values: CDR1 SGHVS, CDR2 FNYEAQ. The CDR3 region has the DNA TGTGCCAGCAGCTTAGGGGGGGCTAGCACAGATACGCAGTATTTT. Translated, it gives CASSLGGASTDTQYF.

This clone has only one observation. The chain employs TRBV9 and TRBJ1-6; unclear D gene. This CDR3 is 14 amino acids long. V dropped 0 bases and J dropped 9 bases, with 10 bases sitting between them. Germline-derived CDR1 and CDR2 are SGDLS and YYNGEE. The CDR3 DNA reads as TGTGCCAGCAGCGTAGACCATCCAGGTTCACCCCTCCACTTT. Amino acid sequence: CASSVDHPGSPLHF. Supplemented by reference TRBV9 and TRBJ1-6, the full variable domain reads DSGVTQTPKHLITATGQRVTLRCSPRSGDLSVYWYQQSLDQGLQFLIQYYNGEERAKGNILERFSAQQFPDLHSELNLSSLELGDSALYFCASSVDHPGSPLHFGNGTRLTVT.

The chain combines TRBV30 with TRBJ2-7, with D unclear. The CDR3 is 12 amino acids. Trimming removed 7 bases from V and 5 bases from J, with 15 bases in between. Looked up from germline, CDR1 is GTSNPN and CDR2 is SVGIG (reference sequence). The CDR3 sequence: CAFTEPQDEQYF. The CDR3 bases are TGTGCCTTCACCGAACCCCAGGACGAGCAGTACTTC. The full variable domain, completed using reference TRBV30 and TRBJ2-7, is SQTIHQWPATLVQPVGSPLSLECTVEGTSNPNLYWYRQAAGRGLQLLFYSVGIGQISSEVPQNLSASRPQDRQFILSSKKLLLSDSGFYLCAFTEPQDEQYFGPGTRLTVT.

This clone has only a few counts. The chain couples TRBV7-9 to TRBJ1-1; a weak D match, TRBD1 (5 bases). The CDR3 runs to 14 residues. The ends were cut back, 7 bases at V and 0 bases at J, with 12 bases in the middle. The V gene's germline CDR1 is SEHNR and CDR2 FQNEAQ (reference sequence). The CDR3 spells CASNVGQVNTEAFF. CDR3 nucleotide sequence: TGTGCCAGCAATGTGGGGCAGGTGAACACTGAAGCTTTCTTT.

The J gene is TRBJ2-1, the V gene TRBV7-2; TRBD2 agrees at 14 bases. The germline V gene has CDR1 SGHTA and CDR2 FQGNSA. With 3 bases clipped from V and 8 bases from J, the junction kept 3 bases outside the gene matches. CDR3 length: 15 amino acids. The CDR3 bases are TGTGCCAGCAGCTTGACTAGCGGGGGGGATGATGAGCAGTTCTTC. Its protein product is CASSLTSGGDDEQFF.

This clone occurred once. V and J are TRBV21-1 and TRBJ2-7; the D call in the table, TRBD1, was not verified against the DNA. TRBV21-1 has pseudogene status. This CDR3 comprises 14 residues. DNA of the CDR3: TGTGCCAGCAGCAAAGTAGGACAGGGTTACGAGCAGTACTTC. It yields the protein CASSKVGQGYEQYF.

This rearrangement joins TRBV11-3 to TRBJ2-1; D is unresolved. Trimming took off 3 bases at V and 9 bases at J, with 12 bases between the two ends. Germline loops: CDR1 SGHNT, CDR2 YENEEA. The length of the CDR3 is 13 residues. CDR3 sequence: CASSFIQGSEQFF. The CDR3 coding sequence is TGTGCCAGCAGCTTTATTCAAGGAAGTGAGCAGTTCTTC.

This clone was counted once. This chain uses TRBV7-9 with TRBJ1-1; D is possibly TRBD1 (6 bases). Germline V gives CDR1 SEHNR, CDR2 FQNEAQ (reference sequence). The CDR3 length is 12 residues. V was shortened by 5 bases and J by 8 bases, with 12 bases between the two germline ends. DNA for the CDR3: TGTGCCAGCAGCGCCGAGGACAGCGAAGCTTTCTTT. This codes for CASSAEDSEAFF.

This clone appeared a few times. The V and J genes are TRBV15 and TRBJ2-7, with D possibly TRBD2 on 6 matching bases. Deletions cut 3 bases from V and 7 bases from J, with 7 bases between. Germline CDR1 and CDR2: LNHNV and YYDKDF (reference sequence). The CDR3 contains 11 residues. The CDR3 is CATSSGGEQYF. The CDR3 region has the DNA TGTGCCACCAGCAGCGGGGGTGAGCAGTACTTC.

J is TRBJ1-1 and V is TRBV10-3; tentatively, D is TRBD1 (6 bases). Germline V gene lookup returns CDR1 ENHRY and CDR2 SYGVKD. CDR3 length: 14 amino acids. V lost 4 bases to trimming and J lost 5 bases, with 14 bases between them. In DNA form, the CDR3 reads TGTGCCATCAGTGTGGGCGGCAGGGGTACTGAAGCTTTCTTT. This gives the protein CAISVGGRGTEAFF.